The 21 T cell receptor beta chains below were found in one sample sequenced in a study of blood T cells in healthy people across ages. Through a sample-barcoded 5' primer and a J-beta primer mix, a second PCR was run for about 6 to 12 cycles. TCRdb re-derived calls from the 5' RACE reads in MiXCR, one entry per CDR3 protein. Of roughly 680,000 distinct CDR3 sequences in the sample, over 40% were seen once. The sample taken for sequencing was blood. Source of these receptors: a woman aged 80 or older in good health.

To note about this clonotype: Possible read error: a much larger clone is one base away. The chain joins TRBV20-1 to TRBJ2-4, with 12 positions matching TRBD2. This CDR3 contains 14 residues. Germline V gene sequence: CDR1 DFQATT, CDR2 SNEGSKA (reference sequence). J lost 10 bases, V lost 0 bases, and 4 bases had no gene match. CDR3 nucleotide sequence: TGCAGTGCTAGAGATGGGACTAGCGGGTTTATTCAGTACTTC. Translated, it gives CSARDGTSGFIQYF.

To note about this clonotype: This could be a read error, since a much larger clone is one nucleotide away. The CDR3 loop is CASSLAAGTPDEQYF. For the CDR3, the DNA is TGTGCCAGCAGCTTAGCAGCGGGAACCCCCGACGAGCAGTACTTC. This chain uses TRBV11-3 with TRBJ2-7; TRBD2 matches 7 bases. Germline loops: CDR1 SGHNT, CDR2 YENEEA. Trimming removed 1 base from V and 5 bases from J; junction bases left unmatched: 8. The CDR3 covers 15 residues.

This clonotype has a single count. The chain joins TRBV28 to TRBJ1-1; D unresolved. V was cut by 6 bases and J by 0 bases, with 8 bases left in between. From germline, CDR1 is MDHEN and CDR2 SYDVKM. The CDR3 has 13 residues. The CDR3 DNA is TGTGCCAGCAGGCCTCATATGAACACTGAAGCTTTCTTT. It codes for CASRPHMNTEAFF.

This chain uses TRBV20-1 with TRBJ1-1; D ambiguous. V lost 6 bases, J lost 1 base, and 12 bases lay in between. The CDR3 extends over 13 amino acids. Germline assignment: CDR1 DFQATT and CDR2 SNEGSKA (reference sequence). The CDR3 is CSARPTTNTEAFF. The CDR3 DNA reads as TGCAGTGCACGCCCCACAACGAACACTGAAGCTTTCTTT.

V and J are TRBV27 and TRBJ2-1; 11 bases map to TRBD2. This CDR3 has 19 residues. V shed 3 bases, J shed 7 bases, and the junction held 17 bases outside the gene matches. Looked up from germline, CDR1 is MNHEY and CDR2 is SMNVEV (reference sequence). Written as DNA, the CDR3 is TGTGCCAGCAGTTTCTACCCTCCTCAGACTAGCGGGATATTTAATGAGCAGTTCTTC. Its translation is CASSFYPPQTSGIFNEQFF.

The gene calls are TRBV12-3 or TRBV12-4 and TRBJ2-3; 8 bases fit TRBD2. This CDR3 has 15 residues. The V and J ends lost 6 bases and 4 bases, in that order; junction bases with no gene match: 9. CDR3 coding DNA: TGTGCCAGCAGCTCGGGGGGGGGATTGGCAGATACGCAGTATTTT. Translating gives CASSSGGGLADTQYF.

The table lists this clonotype with a few counts. V usage is TRBV11-1 and J usage is TRBJ2-2, with 9 bases identical to TRBD2. V trimming: 7 bases; J trimming: 3 bases; junction bases outside the gene matches: 6. The germline V gene encodes CDR1 SGHAT and CDR2 FQDESV (reference sequence). The length of the CDR3 is 15 residues. CDR3 DNA sequence: TGTGCCAGCACCACGAGCGGGGGGTACACCGGGGAGCTGTTTTTT. This codes for CASTTSGGYTGELFF.

CDR3: CASSPGPVLADTQYF. CDR3 nucleotides: TGTGCCAGCAGCCCCGGACCAGTCCTGGCAGATACGCAGTATTTT. This chain links TRBV7-3 with TRBJ2-3; D not certain. Germline V gives CDR1 SGHTA, CDR2 FQGTGA. V was clipped by 5 bases and J by 4 bases, with 16 bases between them. The length of the CDR3 is 15 residues.

This clonotype was counted at least ten times. This sequence may be a read error, since a much larger clone differs from it by one base. The genes are TRBV29-1 and TRBJ2-1, with TRBD1 as a possible D gene (7 bases). Gene TRBJ2-7 matches the end of the DNA better, so the J call may be wrong. CDR1 and CDR2 from the germline V gene are SQVTM and ANQGSEA. The CDR3 contains 14 residues. The CDR3 DNA follows: TGCAGCGTGGCCAGGGGGGCCTCCTACAATGAGCAGTACTTC. It translates to CSVARGASYNEQYF.

This clonotype has only one observation. The chain employs TRBV27 and TRBJ1-2; TRBD1 matches at 8 bases. Germline V gene lookup returns CDR1 MNHEY and CDR2 SMNVEV (reference sequence). V shed 6 bases, J shed 5 bases, and the junction held 8 bases outside the gene matches. The CDR3 spans 14 residues. This chain's CDR3 is CASRRGQDFYGYTF. The CDR3 nucleotides are TGTGCCAGCAGGAGGGGACAGGACTTTTATGGCTACACCTTC.

There are many counts of this clonotype. The chain employs TRBV10-3 and TRBJ2-5; D is ambiguous. The CDR3 covers 14 residues. Trimming left V 2 bases short and J 3 bases short, with 10 bases between. Germline loops: CDR1 ENHRY, CDR2 SYGVKD. This CDR3 reads CAISEEVWEETQYF. Written as DNA, the CDR3 is TGTGCCATCAGTGAGGAAGTATGGGAAGAGACCCAGTACTTC.

This clonotype was detected many times. The genes are TRBV29-1 and TRBJ2-1, with a tentative D call TRBD1 (6 bases). V lost 7 bases to trimming and J lost 6 bases, with 13 bases between them. The germline V gene has CDR1 SQVTM and CDR2 ANQGSEA. This CDR3 is 12 amino acids long. In nucleotides, the CDR3 is TGCAGCGGGTACAGGGTGAGCAATGAGCAGTTCTTC. Translating gives CSGYRVSNEQFF.

The chain joins TRBV29-1 to TRBJ1-2; D is unclear. This CDR3 is built from 12 residues. Germline loops: CDR1 SQVTM, CDR2 ANQGSEA. Trimming shortened V by 4 bases and J by 2 bases, and 8 bases separated the two germline ends. DNA of the CDR3: TGCAGCGTTGTGCTACAGAACTATGGCTACACCTTC. Amino acids: CSVVLQNYGYTF.

This clonotype was seen a handful of times. The chain uses TRBV7-2 and TRBJ2-2; 7 nucleotides agree with TRBD1. Looked up from germline, CDR1 is SGHTA and CDR2 is FQGNSA. The CDR3 totals 14 residues. The junction had 7 bases not matched to a gene; V was cut back by 7 bases and J by 5 bases. Written as DNA, the CDR3 is TGTGCCAGCACCCGACAGGGTAGAACCGGGGAGCTGTTTTTT. It yields the protein CASTRQGRTGELFF.

In regard to this clonotype: Possible read error: a much larger clone is one base away. The chain carries TRBV20-1 and TRBJ2-1, with D perhaps matching TRBD1 (6 bases). V gave up 0 bases and J gave up 12 bases, with 21 bases separating them. The germline V gene encodes CDR1 DFQATT and CDR2 SNEGSKA (reference sequence). The CDR3 length is 15 residues. The CDR3 DNA reads TGCAGTGCTAGAGATGGACACAGGGTTTACGGTGGGCAGTTCTTC. It encodes CSARDGHRVYGGQFF.

This clonotype was counted between two and nine times. This may stem from a read error, because a much larger clone lies one nucleotide away. This chain joins TRBV4-2 and TRBJ2-7, with D possibly TRBD1 on 5 matching bases. Germline lookup yields CDR1 LGHNA and CDR2 YNFKEQ. Trimming removed 0 bases at V and 4 bases at J, with 13 bases between. The CDR3 spans 15 residues. The chain's CDR3 is CASSQDGGAGYEQYF. In nucleotides, the CDR3 is TGTGCCAGCAGCCAAGATGGCGGTGCAGGGTACGAGCAGTACTTC.

This chain uses TRBV20-1 with TRBJ2-3, with D perhaps matching TRBD1 or TRBD2 (5 bases each). Germline CDR1 and CDR2: DFQATT and SNEGSKA (reference sequence). V was trimmed by 6 bases and J by 4 bases, leaving 14 bases between them. This CDR3 is built from 13 residues. In DNA form, the CDR3 reads TGCAGTGCCAGGAGCCAGGGAGCAGATACGCAGTATTTT. Its translation is CSARSQGADTQYF.

A remark on this clonotype: One junction end disagrees with the germline gene, perhaps due to a read error. The chain recombines TRBV4-3 with TRBJ1-4; D gene unclear. The CDR3 totals 15 residues. The germline V gene encodes CDR1 LGHNA and CDR2 YSLEER. In DNA form, the CDR3 reads TGCGCCAGCAGCCGCCAACCCACCTCCGGTGAAGAACTGTTTTTT. Translated: CASSRQPTSGEELFF.

This clonotype turned up a few times. The chain has TRBV10-2 and TRBJ2-5, with D hard to call. The V gene lost 0 bases and the J gene lost 11 bases, with 7 bases spanning the gap. The CDR3 loop spans 11 amino acids. Germline loops: CDR1 WSHSY, CDR2 SAAADI. DNA of the CDR3: TGCGCCAGCAGTGAGTCGCGAGAGCAGTACTTC. It yields the protein CASSESREQYF.

The chain has TRBV14 and TRBJ2-3, with unresolved D. V lost 1 base to trimming and J lost 8 bases, with 19 bases between them. From germline, CDR1 is SGHDN and CDR2 FVKESK. The CDR3 spans 16 residues. Here the CDR3 reads CASSQATSLTSSTQYF. The CDR3 bases are TGTGCCAGCAGCCAAGCGACGAGCCTCACCTCGAGTACGCAGTATTTT.

This clonotype has a count of ten or more. CDR3 residues: CASSHRTGGTDTQYF. In nucleotides, the CDR3 is TGTGCCAGCAGCCACAGGACAGGAGGTACAGATACGCAGTATTTT. The rearrangement uses TRBV3-1 and TRBJ2-3; 7 bases match TRBD1. The CDR3 runs 15 residues. V shed 3 bases, J shed 3 bases, and the junction held 6 bases outside the gene matches. Germline V gene lookup returns CDR1 LGHDT and CDR2 YNNKEL (reference sequence).